Each of the 10 T cell receptor beta chains below was sequenced from the same sample in a study of shared clonotypes between healthy human individuals. TCRdb keeps only in-frame clones here, not all; method: immunoSEQ multiplex PCR. Seen here are some 120,000 clones, more than 65% observed once, and the top ten hold 24%. Specimen: memory CD8+ T cells sorted from blood. Subset of the sample: CD45RO+ cells pooled with CCR7-negative TemRA cells. The receptors originated from a woman under 40 in good health.

The rearrangement links TRBV15 to TRBJ1-1; 9 nucleotides line up with TRBD1. V gave up 7 bases and J gave up 1 base; unmatched junction bases: 4. This CDR3 has 14 amino acids. Germline-derived CDR1 and CDR2 are LNHNV and YYDKDF (reference sequence). Here the CDR3 reads CATTQTGGNTEAFF. CDR3 coding DNA: TGTGCCACCACCCAGACAGGGGGGAACACTGAAGCTTTCTTT. The full variable domain, completed using reference TRBV15 and TRBJ1-1, is DAMVIQNPRYQVTQFGKPVTLSCSQTLNHNVMYWYQQKSSQAPKLLFHYYDKDFNNEADTPDNFQSRRPNTSFCFLDIRSPGLGDTAMYLCATTQTGGNTEAFFGQGTRLTVV.

This clone was counted many times. The gene calls are TRBV7-3 and TRBJ2-2; D not resolved. Germline V CDR1 and CDR2: SGHTA, FQGTGA. The CDR3 is 15 residues long. Trimming pared 1 base from V and 6 bases from J, leaving 12 bases between. The CDR3 region is CASSLIVSGPGELFF. CDR3 nucleotides: TGTGCCAGCAGCTTAATAGTATCCGGACCCGGGGAGCTGTTTTTT.

The chain combines TRBV9 with TRBJ1-6; no firm D call. V dropped 4 bases and J dropped 7 bases, with 15 bases sitting between them. The CDR3 runs to 15 residues. The germline V gene encodes CDR1 SGDLS and CDR2 YYNGEE. Written as DNA, the CDR3 is TGTGCCAGCAGCAGCGGGCCCTACCCGAATTCACCCCTCCACTTT. Translation gives CASSSGPYPNSPLHF.

This clone has a count of ten or more. The rearrangement uses TRBV7-9 and TRBJ2-2; no clear D. Trimming removed 0 bases at V and 8 bases at J, with 4 bases between. Germline CDR1 SEHNR, CDR2 FQNEAQ (reference sequence). The CDR3 loop spans 12 amino acids. The CDR3 here is CASSLAGGELFF. CDR3 coding DNA: TGTGCCAGCAGCTTAGCAGGGGGGGAGCTGTTTTTT.

This clone was picked up a small number of times. The chain uses TRBV19 and TRBJ1-5; no reliable D call. CDR1 LNHDA and CDR2 SQIVND come from the germline V gene (reference sequence). There are 13 residues in the CDR3. V lost 1 base and J lost 5, with 6 bases in between. CDR3 sequence: CASSIGEYQPQHF. In DNA, the CDR3 is TGTGCCAGTAGTATAGGGGAGTATCAGCCCCAGCATTTT.

For the CDR3, the DNA is TGCGCCAGCTTGCCTTTACCGGGACTAGCGGGAGACGAGCAGTACTTC. The encoded protein is CASLPLPGLAGDEQYF. The gene calls are TRBV5-1 and TRBJ2-7, with 14 bases fitting TRBD2. V trimming: 7 bases; J trimming: 5 bases; junction bases outside the gene matches: 11. Per the germline V gene, CDR1 is SGHRS and CDR2 is YFSETQ. There are 16 residues in the CDR3.

This clone was seen more than once but under ten times. The rearrangement uses TRBV11-2 and TRBJ2-3; D is perhaps TRBD2 (5 bases). The CDR3 is 13 amino acids. Per germline, CDR1 SGHAT and CDR2 FQNNGV. V lost 5 bases and J 4 bases, leaving 10 bases between the germline ends. The chain's CDR3 is CASSPPGSDTQYF. CDR3 bases: TGTGCCAGCAGCCCACCGGGGTCAGATACGCAGTATTTT.

Written as DNA, the CDR3 is TGTGCCAGCAGCTCTCAGGGGGCGCGCAATCAGCCCCAGCATTTT. Protein product: CASSSQGARNQPQHF. The chain has TRBV28 and TRBJ1-5, with TRBD1 identical over 8 bases. The V and J ends lost 6 bases and 2 bases, in that order; junction bases with no gene match: 6. The CDR3 spans 15 residues. Germline V gives CDR1 MDHEN, CDR2 SYDVKM. Together with reference TRBV28 and TRBJ1-5, the CDR3 gives the full variable domain: DVKVTQSSRYLVKRTGEKVFLECVQDMDHENMFWYRQDPGLGLRLIYFSYDVKMKEKGDIPEGYSVSREKKERFSLILESASTNQTSMYLCASSSQGARNQPQHFGDGTRLSIL.

The chain recombines TRBV14 with TRBJ2-1; tentatively, D is TRBD2 (6 bases). Germline V lookup: CDR1 SGHDN, CDR2 FVKESK. Deletions cut 4 bases from V and 0 bases from J, with 16 bases between. The CDR3 loop spans 17 amino acids. The CDR3, as DNA: TGTGCCAGCAGCCCTTGGAGGGTAGCTTACTCCTACAATGAGCAGTTCTTC. Its translation: CASSPWRVAYSYNEQFF.

The chain combines TRBV27 with TRBJ1-1, with D perhaps matching TRBD1 (5 bases). V lost 8 bases, J lost 7 bases, and 11 bases lay in between. The CDR3 sequence is 11 residues long. The V gene's germline CDR1 is MNHEY and CDR2 SMNVEV (reference sequence). The CDR3 DNA sequence: TGTGCCAGCTCCGGGGGGGTTGAAGCTTTCTTT. This sequence encodes CASSGGVEAFF.